The clone carrying this T cell receptor (beta chain) appeared many times. The data were taken from a study of neurological immune-mediated disorders. The CDR3 extends over 17 amino acids. V lost 3 bases and J lost 3, with 21 bases in between. Germline-derived CDR1 and CDR2 are LNHNV and YYDKDF (reference sequence). TCRdb ran MiXCR on the 5' RACE reads and lists one entry per CDR3 protein. The sample records about 65,000 distinct CDR3 sequences, 3.5% to 5% being singletons. Sequenced material: PBMCs. This sequence joins TRBV15 and TRBJ2-7, with a tentative D call TRBD1 (6 bases). The TCR was taken from a man aged 50 to 60 with multiple sclerosis. The CDR3 nucleotides read TGTGCCACCAGCAGCCCTTTTGCAGGGGAAAAAGACTACGAGCAGTACTTC. It codes for CATSSPFAGEKDYEQYF.